Presented here are 26 T cell receptor beta chains from one specimen sequenced in a study of T-cell reconstitution after alpha-beta-depleted transplantation in children. The TCRbeta library incorporated unique molecular identifiers. Each CDR3 protein is one row after TCRdb ran MiXCR on the PCR reads. The sample consists of tens of thousands of distinct CDR3 sequences, approximately 10% of them appearing once. Sample: PBMCs from the stem cell graft donor, taken from the stem cell graft. The receptors were sampled from a human donor who donated a stem cell graft to a child with chronic granulomatous disease.

The J gene is TRBJ2-7, the V gene TRBV4-1, with D uncertain. V lost 1 base, J lost 2 bases, and 12 bases lay in between. Looked up from germline, CDR1 is MGHRA and CDR2 is YSYEKL. The CDR3 contains 15 residues. The CDR3 DNA follows: TGCGCCAGCAGCCAAGCCAGTTCTCTCCCCTACGAGCAGTACTTC. This gives the protein CASSQASSLPYEQYF.

This clonotype was counted at least ten times. The V and J genes are TRBV7-8 and TRBJ2-1; 7 bases fit TRBD1. Per germline, CDR1 SGHVS and CDR2 FQNEAQ. The trim removed 4 bases at V and 1 base at J, leaving 4 bases unmatched. CDR3 size: 15 residues. In DNA, the CDR3 is TGTGCCAGCAGCTCCCGGGACAGTTCCTACAATGAGCAGTTCTTC. It specifies CASSSRDSSYNEQFF.

In its sample, this clonotype was seen many times. V is TRBV18 and J is TRBJ2-2, with TRBD2 as a possible D gene (5 bases). V was pared by 3 bases and J by 4 bases, with 9 bases between. From germline, CDR1 is KGHSH and CDR2 LQKENI. The CDR3 covers 14 residues. The CDR3 region is CASSPFGGTGELFF. CDR3 DNA sequence: TGTGCCAGCTCACCGTTTGGAGGCACCGGGGAGCTGTTTTTT.

Ten or more counts support this clonotype. V is TRBV9 and J is TRBJ1-2, with D possibly being TRBD1 (6 bases). V shed 0 bases and J shed 3 bases, with 9 bases lying between them. Germline CDR1 is SGDLS and CDR2 is YYNGEE. The CDR3 runs 14 residues. CDR3 bases: TGTGCCAGCAGCGTAGTTCCAGGGGACTATGGCTACACCTTC. Encoded protein: CASSVVPGDYGYTF.

This clonotype was counted at least ten times. The chain combines TRBV11-1 with TRBJ2-2, with D unresolved. Trimming left V 3 bases short and J 1 base short, with 6 bases between. CDR3 length: 14 residues. Germline lookup yields CDR1 SGHAT and CDR2 FQDESV (reference sequence). CDR3 bases: TGTGCCAGCAGCTTGGTCGGGAACACCGGGGAGCTGTTTTTT. Translating it yields CASSLVGNTGELFF.

This clonotype occurred many times. The chain recombines TRBV27 with TRBJ1-1; no firm D call. CDR3 length equals 13 residues. V lost 2 bases and J lost 8, with 12 bases in between. The germline V gene has CDR1 MNHEY and CDR2 SMNVEV (reference sequence). The CDR3 nucleotides read TGTGCCAGCAGTTTAAGCGCTGGCCAGGAAGCTTTCTTT. It is translated as CASSLSAGQEAFF.

The rearrangement uses TRBV7-9 and TRBJ1-1, with D possibly TRBD1 on 5 matching bases. V was cut by 2 bases and J by 8 bases, with 9 bases left in between. Germline V CDR1 and CDR2: SEHNR, FQNEAQ (reference sequence). There are 12 residues in the CDR3. DNA of the CDR3: TGTGCCAGCAGCTTAAGTAGGACAGAAGCTTTCTTT. Protein sequence: CASSLSRTEAFF.

There are many counts of this clonotype. The genes are TRBV29-1 and TRBJ2-2, with 7 bases that match TRBD1. CDR3 length equals 15 residues. After removal of 1 base from V and 5 bases from J, the junction contained 7 bases not matched to a gene. From germline, CDR1 is SQVTM and CDR2 ANQGSEA. Here the CDR3 DNA reads TGCAGCGTTGAAGCCCCTGGCAGGGGGACCGGGGAGCTGTTTTTT. Its translation is CSVEAPGRGTGELFF.

By share, this clonotype counts as medium-sized. The chain couples TRBV7-6 to TRBJ1-1; no clear D gene. V was clipped by 2 bases and J by 0 bases, with 16 bases between them. This CDR3 contains 17 residues. Germline CDR1 reads SGHVS; CDR2 reads FNYEAQ. The CDR3 reads CASSLPKSTGVNTEAFF. The CDR3 DNA is TGTGCCAGCAGCTTACCTAAATCGACGGGCGTGAACACTGAAGCTTTCTTT.

This clonotype has more than one count but fewer than ten. This chain uses TRBV4-3 with TRBJ1-1; the D gene is possibly TRBD1 (5 bases). The ends were cut back, 4 bases at V and 5 bases at J, with 14 bases in the middle. Germline V gene sequence: CDR1 LGHNA, CDR2 YSLEER. The CDR3 sequence is 14 residues long. For the CDR3, the DNA is TGCGCCAGCAGCCTAGAGCGGGGGGGTACTGAAGCTTTCTTT. Its translation: CASSLERGGTEAFF.

This clonotype came up many times. This chain connects TRBV7-9 to TRBJ2-1; D might be TRBD1 (7 bases). CDR1 is SEHNR and CDR2 is FQNEAQ in the germline V gene (reference sequence). V was shortened by 4 bases and J by 9 bases, with 16 bases between the two germline ends. The CDR3 runs 14 residues. The CDR3: CASSSPPGGFEQFF. The DNA of the CDR3 is TGTGCCAGCAGCTCTCCTCCAGGGGGGTTTGAGCAGTTCTTC.

This clonotype showed up many times. A much bigger clone sits one base away, suggesting this may be a read error. The chain carries TRBV12-3 or TRBV12-4 and TRBJ2-6; D might be TRBD1 or TRBD2, each matching 7 bases. This CDR3 is built from 15 residues. The CDR3 coding sequence is TGTGCCAGCAGCATGACAGGGAGCGGGGCCAACGGCCTGACTTTC. Its protein product is CASSMTGSGANGLTF.

This clonotype came up many times. This chain uses TRBV7-2 with TRBJ2-3; D unclear. The V gene's germline CDR1 is SGHTA and CDR2 FQGNSA. V was pared by 6 bases and J by 4 bases, with 8 bases between. The CDR3 covers 12 residues. The CDR3 sequence: CASSRPADTQYF. CDR3 in DNA: TGTGCCAGCAGTAGACCCGCAGATACGCAGTATTTT.

This clonotype was picked up many times. The V call is TRBV6-5, the J call TRBJ2-3; D gene ambiguous. V lost 2 bases, J lost 0 bases, and 12 bases lay in between. CDR3 length: 16 residues. The germline gives CDR1 MNHEY, CDR2 SVGAGI. In nucleotides, the CDR3 is TGTGCCAGCAGTTACGCCCCTGCGGATAGCACAGATACGCAGTATTTT. It is translated as CASSYAPADSTDTQYF.

This clonotype was seen repeatedly, ten times or more. This chain links TRBV10-3 with TRBJ2-7, with 14 bases identical to TRBD2. The CDR3 consists of 14 residues. The J segment lost 5 bases and the V segment lost 6 bases, leaving 3 bases of the junction unmatched. CDR1 ENHRY and CDR2 SYGVKD come from the germline V gene. For the CDR3, the DNA is TGTGCCATCAGCGAGGGACTAGCGGGAGACGAGCAGTACTTC. Translated: CAISEGLAGDEQYF.

At least ten counts were recorded for this clonotype. This chain uses TRBV12-3 or TRBV12-4 with TRBJ2-1; D may match TRBD1 or TRBD2 (6 bases each). CDR3 length: 16 residues. V lost 6 bases to trimming and J lost 7 bases, with 22 bases between them. The DNA of the CDR3 is TGTGCCAGCAGACGGGGGACATTGACCTACGGGAATGAGCAGTTCTTC. This encodes CASRRGTLTYGNEQFF.

This clonotype was counted ten times or more. V and J are TRBV20-1 and TRBJ2-7; perhaps TRBD2 as D (6 bases). Germline V gives CDR1 DFQATT, CDR2 SNEGSKA (reference sequence). This CDR3 comprises 14 residues. The V gene lost 3 bases and the J gene lost 3 bases, with 15 bases spanning the gap. The CDR3 nucleotides read TGCAGTGCTAGGACGCAGCGGGCGGGCTACGAGCAGTACTTC. Amino acid sequence: CSARTQRAGYEQYF.

In this sample, this clonotype turned up many times. CDR3 sequence (DNA): TGTGCCAGCAGTTCGACCCCGGGACCCTTGGCCGAGCAGTACTTC. Amino acids: CASSSTPGPLAEQYF. The chain carries TRBV5-6 and TRBJ2-7; D possibly uses TRBD1 or TRBD2 (5 bases each). The germline V and J ends were trimmed by 5 bases and 6 bases, with 21 bases remaining between them. The CDR3 has 15 amino acids. Germline V gene sequence: CDR1 SGHDT, CDR2 YYEEEE.

V usage is TRBV7-2 and J usage is TRBJ1-1; perhaps TRBD1 as D (6 bases). Between the trimmed V and J ends, which lost 7 bases and 6 bases, there was a span of 18 bases. The CDR3 sequence is 14 residues long. Germline V gene lookup returns CDR1 SGHTA and CDR2 FQGNSA. The CDR3 sequence is CASTETGASPEAFF. In DNA, the CDR3 is TGTGCCAGCACCGAGACGGGGGCGAGCCCTGAAGCTTTCTTT.

Many counts were recorded for this clonotype. This sequence joins TRBV7-2 and TRBJ2-7; 14 positions agree with TRBD2. The germline V gene encodes CDR1 SGHTA and CDR2 FQGNSA. CDR3 length: 18 residues. The ends lost 6 bases at V and 1 base at J; junction bases unmatched: 11. The CDR3 coding sequence is TGTGCCAGCAGAAGACCGGGACTAGCGGGAGATAGGTCCTACGAGCAGTACTTC. Translated, it gives CASRRPGLAGDRSYEQYF.

This clonotype was observed at least ten times. The chain recombines TRBV5-1 with TRBJ2-1, with 15 positions matching TRBD2. V shed 4 bases and J 4 bases; nucleotides not matched to a gene: 0. This CDR3 spans 15 amino acids. From germline, CDR1 is SGHRS and CDR2 YFSETQ. CDR3 in amino acids: CASSGLAGGYNEQFF. The CDR3 bases are TGCGCCAGCAGCGGACTAGCGGGAGGGTACAATGAGCAGTTCTTC.

The rearrangement joins TRBV28 to TRBJ1-2; possible D gene TRBD1, 6 bases. The CDR3 is 12 amino acids. V shed 9 bases and J shed 2 bases, with 10 bases lying between them. Germline V gene data show CDR1 as MDHEN and CDR2 as SYDVKM. The CDR3 protein is CASTQGNYGYTF. The CDR3 region has the DNA TGTGCCAGTACTCAGGGGAACTATGGCTACACCTTC.

This clonotype has a count of ten or more. The chain recombines TRBV9 with TRBJ1-2; 9 nucleotides agree with TRBD1. The germline gives CDR1 SGDLS, CDR2 YYNGEE. This CDR3 is built from 16 residues. Trimming removed 3 bases from V and 6 bases from J; junction bases left unmatched: 12. The CDR3 loop reads CASSERQGGNRHGYTF. The CDR3 nucleotides are TGTGCCAGCAGCGAACGACAGGGGGGTAATCGGCATGGCTACACCTTC.

At least ten counts were recorded for this clonotype. The gene calls are TRBV21-1 and TRBJ2-7. TRBV21-1 is described as a pseudogene. This CDR3 comprises 13 residues. CDR3 DNA: TGTGCCAGCGTCGCATCATACACCTACGAGCAGTACTTC. Translated: CASVASYTYEQYF.

This clonotype has at least ten counts. This chain connects TRBV7-9 to TRBJ2-5, with no clear D. Germline V CDR1 and CDR2: SEHNR, FQNEAQ (reference sequence). V gave up 1 base and J gave up 9 bases, with 12 bases separating them. CDR3 size: 13 residues. CDR3 in DNA: TGTGCCAGCAGCTTAGAACCCAGCTGGCCCCAGTACTTC. Amino acids: CASSLEPSWPQYF.

The V gene is TRBV11-2, the J gene TRBJ2-7; TRBD1 agrees at 9 bases. The CDR3 spans 14 residues. Trimming at V came to 5 bases and at J to 3 bases, leaving 5 bases not matched to a gene. CDR1 is SGHAT, CDR2 FQNNGV, per germline. DNA for the CDR3: TGTGCCAGCAGCGATCGGACAGGGGACTACGAGCAGTACTTC. Its translation: CASSDRTGDYEQYF.